The present T cell receptor beta chain was sequenced within a study of cytomegalovirus exposure and HLA in healthy donors. PCR primers comprised 60 Vbeta and 13 Jbeta primers. Per the authors' pipeline: Later reanalysis found 60 million to 90 million unique TCR beta chains, some 10 million of them shared. TCRdb's copy holds only in-frame clones and misses some; the assay was immunoSEQ multiplex PCR. V, J and clone size derive from that table, while D and trimming were established from the DNA sequence. The sample has some 110,000 clones, 70% to 85% seen once. The specimen sequenced was PBMCs. This clonotype originated in a woman in her forties in good health and CMV-seropositive.

CDR3 coding DNA: TGTGCCAGTAGTGTCATAGCGGGAGGCCTCACAGATACGCAGTATTTT. This gives the protein CASSVIAGGLTDTQYF. This rearrangement joins TRBV19 to TRBJ2-3, with 10 bases fitting TRBD2. Germline CDR1 and CDR2: LNHDA and SQIVND (reference sequence). The CDR3 runs to 16 residues. V shed 5 bases, J shed 2 bases, and the junction held 7 bases outside the gene matches.